This TCR beta chain was observed in a study of response to subunit inactivated influenza vaccine. TCRdb passed the RT-PCR reads through MiXCR, listing each CDR3 protein once. The repertoire includes 550,000 to 800,000 distinct CDR3 sequences, about a sixth of them detected once, and around a tenth sits in the top ten. V gave up 5 bases and J gave up 2 bases, with 18 bases separating them. Germline V CDR1 and CDR2: DFQATT, SNEGSKA (reference sequence). The CDR3 has 15 residues. This clonotype was picked up a small number of times. Its antigen is not identified. The study, taken as a whole, reports: After each seasonal influenza vaccination, few new T cells are recruited, the authors suggested.

V is TRBV20-1 and J is TRBJ1-1; tentative D call: TRBD1 (5 bases). This TCR derives from a man aged 50 to 60 who received an inactivated influenza vaccine. This specimen was PBMCs from blood, taken roughly 12 days after vaccination. The CDR3 DNA reads as TGCAGTGCTCTAAACTTCCGGGGACTCAACACTGAAGCTTTCTTT. As protein: CSALNFRGLNTEAFF.